The TCR beta chain under discussion was sequenced for a study of blood T cell dynamics during melanoma immunotherapy. The germline V gene has CDR1 MDHEN and CDR2 SYDVKM. V lost 4 bases and J lost 3, with 19 bases in between. The CDR3 covers 17 residues. Repertoires were generated with immunoSEQ multiplex PCR, while TCRdb's copy carries only in-frame clones and drops some. The sample shows roughly 14,000 clones, around 90% of them seen only once. The time point is: week 3, after first cycle of checkpoint inhibitor. This chain joins TRBV28 and TRBJ1-5; D is perhaps TRBD1 (6 bases). Source: blood, taken from a patient treated with checkpoint blockade. The clonotype originates from a human donor with melanoma. DNA of the CDR3: TGTGCCAGCAGTTCCTCCCCAACAGGGAATCTCAATCAGCCCCAGCATTTT. This gives the protein CASSSSPTGNLNQPQHF.